A selection of T cell receptor beta chains follows, all from one sample in a study of T-cell reconstitution after alpha-beta-depleted transplantation in children. TCRdb itself ran the PCR reads through MiXCR, one entry per CDR3 protein. The table shows about 200,000 distinct CDR3 sequences, with about 6% occurring only once. Sample: PBMCs, taken before TCRalphabeta/CD19-depleted stem cell transplant. Source of these receptors: a girl under three years old with combined immunodeficiency, due to receive a stem cell transplant. Each CDR3 is given with its conserved first and last residue. Each record gives: clone size, J gene, D gene, V gene, CDR3 protein, CDR3 DNA. The D gene is left open where the match is weak. Some rows mark clone size as missing; the rest say once, few, many or name a class of expanded clone.

few,TRBJ2-1,.,TRBV20-1,CSARLRDFSYNEQFF,TGCAGTGCTAGATTGCGGGATTTTTCCTACAATGAGCAGTTCTTC
many,TRBJ2-1,TRBD2,TRBV6-5,CASLPLPTSGPYNEQFF,TGTGCCAGCTTACCCTTACCCACTAGCGGGCCCTACAATGAGCAGTTCTTC
.,TRBJ2-3,.,TRBV30,CAWSVGATPSTDTQYF,TGTGCCTGGAGTGTAGGGGCAACTCCTAGCACAGATACGCAGTATTTT
.,TRBJ2-7,TRBD2,TRBV7-2,CASSLPSGGLTYEQYF,TGTGCCAGCAGCTTGCCTAGCGGGGGACTTACCTACGAGCAGTACTTC
few,TRBJ1-6,TRBD1,TRBV13,CASSSTGVSYNSPLHF,TGTGCCAGCAGCTCGACAGGGGTCTCCTATAATTCACCCCTCCACTTT
many,TRBJ2-1,.,TRBV20-1,CSARMGLRGNEQFF,TGCAGTGCTAGAATGGGACTCAGGGGCAATGAGCAGTTCTTC
many,TRBJ2-5,.,TRBV7-6,CASSSDPGIQETQYF,TGTGCCAGCAGCTCGGACCCGGGGATTCAAGAGACCCAGTACTTC
many,TRBJ2-1,TRBD1,TRBV5-5,CASSAGQGARNEQFF,TGTGCCAGCAGCGCAGGACAGGGGGCTCGCAATGAGCAGTTCTTC
many,TRBJ1-5,.,TRBV29-1,CSVHTGLGQPQHF,TGCAGCGTTCACACAGGGCTGGGACAGCCCCAGCATTTT
few,TRBJ1-6,TRBD1,TRBV6-2/TRBV6-3,CASSFGDRGNSPLHF,TGTGCCAGCAGTTTTGGGGACAGGGGAAATTCACCCCTCCACTTT
.,TRBJ2-5,TRBD2,TRBV5-5,CASSLGRGGEEETQYF,TGTGCCAGCAGCTTAGGTCGCGGGGGGGAAGAAGAGACCCAGTACTTC
.,TRBJ2-7,.,TRBV2,CATLTTYEQYF,TGTGCCACCTTGACCACCTACGAGCAGTACTTC
many,TRBJ2-5,TRBD1,TRBV5-6,CASSSTRTGVETQYF,TGTGCCAGCAGCTCCACCAGGACAGGGGTAGAGACCCAGTACTTC
many,TRBJ2-6,TRBD1,TRBV7-2,CASNRDRSMANVLTF,TGTGCCAGCAACCGGGACAGGTCGATGGCCAACGTCCTGACTTTC
many,TRBJ2-7,.,TRBV5-1,CASSLEPLHEQYF,TGCGCCAGCAGCTTGGAGCCCCTTCACGAGCAGTACTTC
many,TRBJ2-1,TRBD2,TRBV9,CASSVGLAGGWEQFF,TGTGCCAGCAGCGTTGGACTAGCGGGAGGATGGGAGCAGTTCTTC
many,TRBJ2-7,.,TRBV12-5,CASGLTGTPGEQYF,TGTGCTAGTGGTTTGACGGGGACCCCGGGCGAGCAGTACTTC
many,TRBJ2-1,TRBD2,TRBV12-3/TRBV12-4,CASSLLGLAGGHDSYNEQFF,TGTGCCAGCAGTTTGTTAGGACTAGCGGGAGGGCACGACTCCTACAATGAGCAGTTCTTC
many,TRBJ2-7,.,TRBV9,CASSVGAPLDEQYF,TGTGCCAGCAGCGTAGGGGCGCCGCTCGACGAGCAGTACTTC
.,TRBJ1-2,.,TRBV3-1,CATTQSQDIGYTF,TGTGCCACCACCCAATCCCAGGACATTGGCTACACCTTC
many,TRBJ2-4,.,TRBV4-1,CASSPTTIAKNIQYF,TGCGCCAGCAGCCCTACGACCATAGCCAAAAACATTCAGTACTTC
few,TRBJ1-1,.,TRBV11-3,CASSLGTTGRAFF,TGTGCCAGCAGCTTAGGTACCACAGGGCGAGCTTTCTTT
many,TRBJ2-7,.,TRBV12-3/TRBV12-4,CASSLDGTSGPYF,TGTGCCAGCAGTTTAGACGGAACATCCGGGCCGTACTTC
.,TRBJ2-5,TRBD1,TRBV5-4,CASSFRGTGELGETQYF,TGTGCCAGCAGCTTTAGGGGCACAGGGGAGTTGGGAGAGACCCAGTACTTC
many,TRBJ1-1,TRBD1,TRBV20-1,CSALRQGGDTEAFF,TGCAGTGCTTTGCGACAGGGTGGGGACACTGAAGCTTTCTTT
many,TRBJ2-3,TRBD1,TRBV5-1,CASSPLSGTGGLDTQYF,TGCGCCAGCAGCCCCTTATCCGGGACAGGGGGTTTGGATACGCAGTATTTT
many,TRBJ2-7,TRBD2,TRBV7-2,CASSLRRGGTYEQYF,TGTGCCAGCAGCTTAAGGCGGGGGGGGACCTACGAGCAGTACTTC
many,TRBJ2-7,TRBD2,TRBV7-6,CASSLGTSGSFYEQYF,TGTGCCAGCAGCTTAGGGACTAGCGGGAGTTTCTACGAGCAGTACTTC
many,TRBJ1-1,TRBD1,TRBV12-3/TRBV12-4,CASSLNSGGRTEAFF,TGTGCCAGCAGTTTAAACTCAGGGGGACGCACTGAAGCTTTCTTT
many,TRBJ2-5,.,TRBV2,CASSDRESETQYF,TGTGCCAGCAGTGACAGGGAATCGGAGACCCAGTACTTC
many,TRBJ2-7,TRBD2,TRBV5-1,CASSLSGTSGEQYF,TGCGCCAGCAGCCTCAGCGGGACTAGCGGCGAGCAGTACTTC
many,TRBJ2-7,.,TRBV9,CASSVGAGRLEQYF,TGTGCCAGCAGCGTAGGAGCGGGCCGCCTGGAGCAGTACTTC
many,TRBJ2-1,TRBD1,TRBV20-1,CSARADRDYNEQFF,TGCAGTGCTAGAGCGGACAGGGATTACAATGAGCAGTTCTTC
many,TRBJ2-7,TRBD1,TRBV29-1,CSVGQGEREQYF,TGCAGCGTTGGACAGGGGGAAAGGGAGCAGTACTTC
many,TRBJ2-5,TRBD2,TRBV29-1,CSVWTSGGQETQYF,TGCAGCGTTTGGACTAGCGGGGGACAAGAGACCCAGTACTTC
.,TRBJ2-3,.,TRBV6-2/TRBV6-3,CASSYSRGIEHTDTQYF,TGTGCCAGCAGTTACTCGAGGGGGATTGAGCACACAGATACGCAGTATTTT
few,TRBJ1-5,.,TRBV4-1,CASSQGHDSNQPQHF,TGCGCCAGCAGCCAAGGACACGATAGCAATCAGCCCCAGCATTTT
many,TRBJ2-7,.,TRBV6-2/TRBV6-3,CASSWDWPSSYEQYF,TGTGCCAGCAGCTGGGACTGGCCGAGCTCCTACGAGCAGTACTTC
.,TRBJ2-4,TRBD1,TRBV12-3/TRBV12-4,CASSWAQGVDQYF,TGTGCCAGCAGTTGGGCGCAGGGGGTGGATCAGTACTTC
many,TRBJ2-7,TRBD2,TRBV28,CASSFRVVGGASSYEQYF,TGTGCCAGCAGTTTTCGGGTAGTCGGGGGGGCTAGCTCCTACGAGCAGTACTTC
many,TRBJ2-6,.,TRBV12-3/TRBV12-4,CASSSHTTGYGANVLTF,TGTGCCAGCAGTTCACACACTACAGGGTATGGGGCCAACGTCCTGACTTTC
many,TRBJ2-5,.,TRBV12-3/TRBV12-4,CASSTGTLGRETQYF,TGTGCCAGCAGTACCGGGACACTTGGGAGGGAGACCCAGTACTTC